These T cell receptor beta chains were read from a single sample in a study of T cell responses to AZD1222 COVID-19 vaccine. Generated by immunoSEQ multiplex PCR, the TCRdb table keeps only in-frame clones and is missing some. The table has about 150,000 clones, roughly 90% seen once. Sequencing was performed on peripheral blood, taken on day 0 of AZD1222 vaccination. Receptors originate from an adult in good health. CDR3s leave out the opening cysteine and the closing phenylalanine or tryptophan.

>TRBV21-1|TRBJ1-2
ASDDTGGPREGYT
>TRBV11-2|TRBJ2-7
ASSSGQGSYEQY
>TRBV19|TRBJ1-2
ASSIGGAYGYT
>TRBV5-1|TRBJ1-1
ASSSLDKNTEAF
>TRBV18|TRBJ2-7
ASSPTRDEQY
>TRBV5-1|TRBJ2-7
ASSQARRADYEQY
>TRBV11-2|TRBJ1-2
ASSLTTGGFYGYT
>TRBV27|TRBJ2-7
ASSFGRAIIYEQY
>TRBV19|TRBJ1-2
ASSIKDRGLETGYT
>TRBV5-1|TRBJ1-1
ASSAGTGGMNTEAF
>TRBV7-2|TRBJ1-1
ASSLDGGGTEAF
>TRBV4-2|TRBJ2-1
ASSYWRGSNEQF
>TRBV18|TRBJ1-5
ASSPRRDQPQH
>TRBV9|TRBJ2-2
ASSPPRGNTGELF